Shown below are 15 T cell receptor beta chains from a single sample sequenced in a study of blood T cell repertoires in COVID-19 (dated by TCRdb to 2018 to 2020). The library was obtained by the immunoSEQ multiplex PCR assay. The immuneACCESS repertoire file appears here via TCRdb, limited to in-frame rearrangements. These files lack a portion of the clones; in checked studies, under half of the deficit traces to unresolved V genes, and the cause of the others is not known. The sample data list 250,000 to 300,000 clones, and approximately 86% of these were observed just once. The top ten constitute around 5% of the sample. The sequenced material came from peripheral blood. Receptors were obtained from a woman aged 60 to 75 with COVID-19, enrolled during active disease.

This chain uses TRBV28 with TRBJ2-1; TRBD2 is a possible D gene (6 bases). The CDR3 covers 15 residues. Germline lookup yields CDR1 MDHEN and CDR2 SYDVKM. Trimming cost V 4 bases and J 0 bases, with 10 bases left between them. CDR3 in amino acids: CASSSWGVSYNEQFF. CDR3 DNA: TGTGCCAGCAGTTCTTGGGGGGTCTCCTACAATGAGCAGTTCTTC.

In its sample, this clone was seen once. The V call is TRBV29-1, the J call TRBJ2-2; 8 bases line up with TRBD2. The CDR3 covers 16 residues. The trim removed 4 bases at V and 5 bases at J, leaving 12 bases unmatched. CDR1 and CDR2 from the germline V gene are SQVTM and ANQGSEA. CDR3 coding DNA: TGCAGCGTTGTTAGGGCCAGCGGGAGAGGTACCGGGGAGCTGTTTTTT. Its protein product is CSVVRASGRGTGELFF.

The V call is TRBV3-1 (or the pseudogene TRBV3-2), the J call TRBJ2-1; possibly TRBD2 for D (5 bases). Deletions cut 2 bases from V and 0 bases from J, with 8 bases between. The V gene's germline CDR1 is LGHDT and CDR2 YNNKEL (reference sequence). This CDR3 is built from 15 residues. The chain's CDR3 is CASSQWRSSYNEQFF. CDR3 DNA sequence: TGTGCCAGCAGCCAATGGAGGAGCTCCTACAATGAGCAGTTCTTC.

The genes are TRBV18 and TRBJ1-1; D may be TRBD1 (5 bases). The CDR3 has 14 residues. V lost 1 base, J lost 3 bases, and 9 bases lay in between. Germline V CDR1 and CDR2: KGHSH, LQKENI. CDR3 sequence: CASSPQQGDTEAFF. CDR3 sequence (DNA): TGTGCCAGCTCACCACAGCAGGGTGACACTGAAGCTTTCTTT.

CDR3 sequence reads: CASSYRPEIYEQYF. CDR3 nucleotides: TGTGCCAGCAGTTACCGCCCAGAAATCTACGAGCAGTACTTC. The genes are TRBV6-2 or TRBV6-3 and TRBJ2-7; D is ambiguous. V was cut by 2 bases and J by 3 bases, with 11 bases left in between. CDR3 size: 14 residues. Germline V gene lookup returns CDR1 MNHEY and CDR2 SVGEGT.

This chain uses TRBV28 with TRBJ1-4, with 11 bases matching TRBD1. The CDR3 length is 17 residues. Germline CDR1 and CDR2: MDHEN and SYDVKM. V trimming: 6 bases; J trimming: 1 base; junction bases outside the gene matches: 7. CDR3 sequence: CASRVPGQGGTNEKLFF. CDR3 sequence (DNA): TGTGCCAGCAGGGTCCCGGGACAGGGGGGAACTAATGAAAAACTGTTTTTT.

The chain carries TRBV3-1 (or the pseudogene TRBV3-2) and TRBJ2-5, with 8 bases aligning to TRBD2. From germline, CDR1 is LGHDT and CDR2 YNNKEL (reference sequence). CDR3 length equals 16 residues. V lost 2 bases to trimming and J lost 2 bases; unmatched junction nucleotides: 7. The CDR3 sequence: CASSQSGLVNQETQYF. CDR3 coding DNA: TGTGCCAGCAGCCAATCGGGACTAGTCAATCAAGAGACCCAGTACTTC.

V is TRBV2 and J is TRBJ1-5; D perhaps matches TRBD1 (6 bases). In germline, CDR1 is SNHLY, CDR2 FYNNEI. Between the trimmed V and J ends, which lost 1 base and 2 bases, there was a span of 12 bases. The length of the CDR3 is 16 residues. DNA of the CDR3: TGTGCCAGCAGTGAAGGGGGGCGGGTTGGCAATCAGCCCCAGCATTTT. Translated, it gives CASSEGGRVGNQPQHF.

The CDR3 reads CAGGRGLNTGELFF. CDR3 nucleotides: TGCGCCGGAGGAAGGGGGCTTAACACCGGGGAGCTGTTTTTT. The chain has TRBV4-3 and TRBJ2-2, with TRBD1 matching 7 bases. Germline V CDR1 and CDR2: LGHNA, YSLEER. After removal of 11 bases from V and 2 bases from J, the junction contained 8 bases not matched to a gene. The CDR3 consists of 14 residues.

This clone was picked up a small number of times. CDR3: CASSLTGTSYNEQFF. The CDR3, as DNA: TGTGCCAGCAGTTTAACCGGGACAAGCTACAATGAGCAGTTCTTC. The chain couples TRBV28 to TRBJ2-1, with D maybe TRBD1 (6 bases). Germline CDR1 reads MDHEN; CDR2 reads SYDVKM. The CDR3 runs to 15 residues. V lost 2 bases to trimming and J lost 3 bases, with 11 bases between them. Filled out from reference TRBV28 and TRBJ2-1, the complete variable domain reads DVKVTQSSRYLVKRTGEKVFLECVQDMDHENMFWYRQDPGLGLRLIYFSYDVKMKEKGDIPEGYSVSREKKERFSLILESASTNQTSMYLCASSLTGTSYNEQFFGPGTRLTVL.

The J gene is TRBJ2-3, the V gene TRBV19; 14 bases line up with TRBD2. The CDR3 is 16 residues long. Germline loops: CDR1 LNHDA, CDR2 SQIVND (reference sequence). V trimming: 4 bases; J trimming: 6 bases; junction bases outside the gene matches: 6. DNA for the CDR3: TGTGCCAGTAGTAAAGGGACTAGCGGGAGAGGCGATACGCAGTATTTT. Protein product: CASSKGTSGRGDTQYF.

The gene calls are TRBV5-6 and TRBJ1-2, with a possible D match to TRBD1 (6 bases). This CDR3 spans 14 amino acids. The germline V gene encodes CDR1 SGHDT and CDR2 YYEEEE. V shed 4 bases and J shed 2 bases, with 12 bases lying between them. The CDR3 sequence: CASSPLTGNYGYTF. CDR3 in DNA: TGTGCCAGCAGCCCGCTGACAGGAAACTATGGCTACACCTTC.

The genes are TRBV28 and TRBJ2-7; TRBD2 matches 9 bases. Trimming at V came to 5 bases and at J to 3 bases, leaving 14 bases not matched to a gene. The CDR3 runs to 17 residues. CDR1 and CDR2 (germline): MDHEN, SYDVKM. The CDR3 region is CASSPPGLAGVGYEQYF. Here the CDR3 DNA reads TGTGCCAGCAGTCCCCCTGGGTTAGCGGGAGTCGGCTACGAGCAGTACTTC.

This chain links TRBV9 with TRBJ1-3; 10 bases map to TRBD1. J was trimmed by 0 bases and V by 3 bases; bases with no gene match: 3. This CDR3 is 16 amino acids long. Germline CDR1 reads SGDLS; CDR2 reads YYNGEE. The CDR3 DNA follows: TGTGCCAGCAGCGCCCGGGACAGGGGCTCTGGAAACACCATATATTTT. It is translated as CASSARDRGSGNTIYF.

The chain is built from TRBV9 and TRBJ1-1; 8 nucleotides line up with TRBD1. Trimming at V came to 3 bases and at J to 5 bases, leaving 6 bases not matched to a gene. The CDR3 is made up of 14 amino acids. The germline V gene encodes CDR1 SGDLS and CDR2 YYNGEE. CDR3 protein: CASSETTGVTEAFF. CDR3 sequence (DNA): TGTGCCAGCAGCGAGACGACAGGGGTTACTGAAGCTTTCTTT.